The 26 T cell receptor beta chains below all came from one sample that was sequenced in a study of blood T cells in healthy people across ages (dated by TCRdb to the mid-2010s). The library was made by 5' RACE. Sequencer: Illumina HiSeq 2500. The second PCR ran for about 6 to 12 cycles and used a J-beta primer mix along with a sample-barcoded 5' primer. TCRdb reworked the public reads: Q25 trimming with fastp, MiXCR clone assembly, productive beta chains retained. Rows with a matching CDR3 protein are joined into one entry that keeps the most common DNA and genes. For this sample the table gives about 760,000 distinct CDR3 sequences, of which 20% to 30% were detected only once. The ten largest account for 9.4% of the sample. The data also belong to a second study, concerning T cells of mothers and their children.

The sequenced sample consisted of blood. These receptors came from a boy between 5 and 17 years old in good health.

The chain uses TRBV28 and TRBJ2-1; TRBD1 matches 8 bases. The V gene end was trimmed by 3 bases and the J gene end by 15 bases; junction bases not matched to a gene: 13. The CDR3 length is 14 residues. Germline CDR1 is MDHEN and CDR2 is SYDVKM. CDR3 sequence: CASSFRNRGERSFF. The CDR3 DNA is TGTGCCAGCAGTTTTAGGAACAGGGGGGAGAGGTCGTTCTTC.

The chain combines TRBV12-3 or TRBV12-4 with TRBJ2-2; 12 bases are shared with TRBD1. Germline trimming cut 0 bases from V and 6 bases from J; bases unmatched to any gene: 5. The CDR3 totals 17 residues. The DNA for the CDR3 is TGTGCCAGCAGTTTAGCGATGGGACAGGGGGCGGCCGGGGAGCTGTTTTTT. Its protein product is CASSLAMGQGAAGELFF.

The chain combines TRBV11-2 with TRBJ2-5; D might be TRBD1 (6 bases). V shed 8 bases and J shed 1 base, with 8 bases lying between them. CDR3 size: 12 residues. Per germline, CDR1 SGHAT and CDR2 FQNNGV. The CDR3 region has the DNA TGTGCCAGCCAGGGGATCCAAGAGACCCAGTACTTC. Protein sequence: CASQGIQETQYF.

There are a few counts of this clonotype. The chain carries TRBV20-1 and TRBJ1-2, with a tentative D call TRBD1 (6 bases). V was trimmed by 5 bases and J by 7 bases, leaving 17 bases between them. Germline V gene sequence: CDR1 DFQATT, CDR2 SNEGSKA (reference sequence). CDR3 length: 13 residues. The DNA for the CDR3 is TGCAGTGCTCTAGGACAGTCGACGGGTGGCTACACCTTC. Its translation: CSALGQSTGGYTF.

This rearrangement joins TRBV6-1 to TRBJ2-7, with D possibly matching TRBD2 (5 bases). Germline CDR1 and CDR2: MNHNS and SASEGT. CDR3 length equals 15 residues. Deletions cut 10 bases from V and 0 bases from J, with 19 bases between. The DNA of the CDR3 is TGTGCCACGCGGGTGGCGACCGTCAGCTCCTACGAGCAGTACTTC. Translating it yields CATRVATVSSYEQYF.

V usage is TRBV10-3 and J usage is TRBJ1-1; TRBD1 is a possible D gene (5 bases). The germline gives CDR1 ENHRY, CDR2 SYGVKD. This CDR3 spans 13 amino acids. The chain's CDR3 is CASARGESTEAFF. The DNA for the CDR3 is TGTGCATCAGCGAGGGGAGAGAGCACTGAAGCTTTCTTT.

The V call is TRBV4-3, the J call TRBJ1-3; 7 positions match TRBD1. The CDR3 has 16 residues. V lost 4 bases and J lost 2; bases outside the gene matches: 8. Germline-derived CDR1 and CDR2 are LGHNA and YSLEER. CDR3 nucleotide sequence: TGCGCCAGCAGCCGAGACGACAGGGCGGCTGGAAACACCATATATTTT. It translates to CASSRDDRAAGNTIYF.

This clonotype came up a few times. This chain connects TRBV12-3 or TRBV12-4 to TRBJ2-1; 10 bases map to TRBD2. The CDR3 has 17 amino acids. Trimming at V came to 3 bases and at J to 2 bases, leaving 7 bases not matched to a gene. The CDR3 coding sequence is TGTGCCAGCAGTTTTCCCCAAGCGGGAGGGGCCTACAATGAGCAGTTCTTC. It specifies CASSFPQAGGAYNEQFF.

This clonotype was found a few times. The chain recombines TRBV28 with TRBJ2-5; D unclear. The assigned J gene may be wrong: the sequence end matches TRBJ2-1 better. Germline lookup yields CDR1 MDHEN and CDR2 SYDVKM. This CDR3 is built from 12 residues. As DNA, the CDR3 is TGTGCCAGCAGTTGGACGGTTAGTGAGCAGTTCTTC. This translates into CASSWTVSEQFF.

The J gene is TRBJ2-1, the V gene TRBV7-9; 13 bases align to TRBD2. The J segment lost 6 bases and the V segment lost 2 bases, leaving 4 bases of the junction unmatched. Per the germline V gene, CDR1 is SEHNR and CDR2 is FQNEAQ (reference sequence). The CDR3 totals 16 residues. CDR3 residues: CASSLRGLAGSNEQFF. Written as DNA, the CDR3 is TGTGCCAGCAGCTTAAGGGGACTAGCGGGATCCAATGAGCAGTTCTTC.

The rearrangement links TRBV20-1 to TRBJ2-1; 9 nucleotides agree with TRBD1. The DNA end favors TRBJ2-5, so the J call may be wrong. The CDR3 is 13 amino acids. Per the germline V gene, CDR1 is DFQATT and CDR2 is SNEGSKA (reference sequence). DNA of the CDR3: TGCAGTGCTGACAGGGGGGCGGAAGAGACCCAGTACTTC. Amino acids: CSADRGAEETQYF.

The chain uses TRBV5-1 and TRBJ2-2; D may match TRBD1 or TRBD2 (5 bases each). V lost 1 base and J lost 0, with 16 bases in between. Germline CDR1 reads SGHRS; CDR2 reads YFSETQ. This CDR3 is built from 18 residues. The DNA of the CDR3 is TGCGCCAGCAGCTTGTGGGACGTAGATTACACGAACACCGGGGAGCTGTTTTTT. Translating gives CASSLWDVDYTNTGELFF.

This clonotype has just a few counts. V gene TRBV19 combines with J gene TRBJ1-2; D gene ambiguous. Germline V gene data show CDR1 as LNHDA and CDR2 as SQIVND (reference sequence). V dropped 1 base and J dropped 2 bases, with 5 bases sitting between them. The CDR3 loop spans 13 amino acids. This CDR3 reads CASSIVMNYGYTF. The CDR3 DNA sequence: TGTGCCAGTAGTATAGTAATGAACTATGGCTACACCTTC.

The V and J genes are TRBV29-1 and TRBJ2-7; D may be TRBD1 (5 bases). The CDR3 length is 13 residues. Germline V CDR1 and CDR2: SQVTM, ANQGSEA. V shed 5 bases and J shed 1 base, with 12 bases lying between them. In DNA, the CDR3 is TGCAGCGTTTGGGGCAGGGATTCCTACGAGCAGTACTTC. This sequence encodes CSVWGRDSYEQYF.

This rearrangement joins TRBV11-2 to TRBJ1-3; D perhaps matches TRBD1 (5 bases). The CDR3 contains 14 residues. Germline V gene lookup returns CDR1 SGHAT and CDR2 FQNNGV. V lost 7 bases, J lost 1 base, and 11 bases lay in between. This chain's CDR3 is CASTGGISGNTIYF. CDR3 nucleotide sequence: TGTGCCAGCACGGGGGGGATATCTGGAAACACCATATATTTT.

The chain carries TRBV7-9 and TRBJ1-2, with D possibly matching TRBD1 (5 bases). Trimming pared 3 bases from V and 0 bases from J, leaving 14 bases between. Germline V gives CDR1 SEHNR, CDR2 FQNEAQ (reference sequence). This CDR3 spans 16 amino acids. CDR3 protein: CASSLGQGLSNYGYTF. For the CDR3, the DNA is TGTGCCAGCAGCTTGGGGCAGGGTTTATCTAACTATGGCTACACCTTC. Full variable domain (rest looked up from reference TRBV7-9 and TRBJ1-2): DTGVSQNPRHKITKRGQNVTFRCDPISEHNRLYWYRQTLGQGPEFLTYFQNEAQLEKSRLLSDRFSAERPKGSFSTLEIQRTEQGDSAMYLCASSLGQGLSNYGYTFGSGTRLTVV.

The chain combines TRBV29-1 with TRBJ2-5, with TRBD1 identical over 10 bases. Germline CDR1 reads SQVTM; CDR2 reads ANQGSEA. Losses at the gene ends were 0 bases for V and 2 bases for J; bases not matched to a gene: 3. This CDR3 region has 15 residues. The CDR3 sequence is CSVEDPGQGQETQYF. The CDR3, as DNA: TGCAGCGTTGAAGACCCGGGACAGGGGCAAGAGACCCAGTACTTC.

The chain uses TRBV11-2 and TRBJ2-5; 9 bases agree with TRBD2. Matching the DNA end better, TRBJ2-1 makes the J call doubtful. The germline V gene has CDR1 SGHAT and CDR2 FQNNGV. The CDR3 spans 15 residues. This chain's CDR3 is CASSRMREGPYEQFF. The DNA for the CDR3 is TGTGCCAGCTCCAGAATGCGGGAGGGCCCCTATGAGCAGTTCTTC.

This clonotype was counted a few times. The V call is TRBV6-5, the J call TRBJ2-5; 8 nucleotides align to TRBD1. The J segment lost 2 bases and the V segment lost 7 bases, leaving 6 bases of the junction unmatched. The germline gives CDR1 MNHEY, CDR2 SVGAGI. The CDR3 totals 14 residues. Here the CDR3 DNA reads TGTGCCAGCAAAGGGACAGGCCTTCAAGAGACCCAGTACTTC. It translates to CASKGTGLQETQYF.

The rearrangement uses TRBV28 and TRBJ2-1; D may be TRBD1 or TRBD2 (5 bases each). The J call may not be correct, given that the DNA end is closer to TRBJ2-7. This CDR3 spans 18 amino acids. Germline-derived CDR1 and CDR2 are MDHEN and SYDVKM. The CDR3 DNA is TGTGCCAGCATAGGTGTCGAGGTGGGACGGTTAGACTCCTACGAGCAGTACTTC. It specifies CASIGVEVGRLDSYEQYF.

In its sample, this clonotype was seen a few times. The chain joins TRBV3-1 to TRBJ2-1; 8 bases fit TRBD1. Germline V gene data show CDR1 as LGHDT and CDR2 as YNNKEL (reference sequence). The ends lost 3 bases at V and 7 bases at J; junction bases unmatched: 5. The CDR3 sequence is 14 residues long. The CDR3 sequence is CASSQGTGVNEQFF. The CDR3 DNA reads TGTGCCAGCAGCCAGGGGACAGGAGTGAATGAGCAGTTCTTC.

The rearrangement links TRBV25-1 to TRBJ2-7; D unclear. The CDR3 runs to 13 residues. Germline assignment: CDR1 MGHDK and CDR2 SYGVNS. Trimming took 3 bases from V and 1 from J, leaving 7 bases between them. Written as DNA, the CDR3 is TGTGCCAGCAGTGAGTCGCTGTCCTACGAGCAGTACTTC. Translation: CASSESLSYEQYF.

This clonotype was counted many times. This sequence joins TRBV28 and TRBJ2-7; 8 bases align to TRBD2. The CDR3 contains 13 residues. V lost 4 bases and J lost 4; bases outside the gene matches: 3. Germline V gene data show CDR1 as MDHEN and CDR2 as SYDVKM. Here the CDR3 reads CASSSSGSYEQYF. The DNA of the CDR3 is TGTGCCAGCAGTTCAAGCGGGAGTTACGAGCAGTACTTC.

The chain employs TRBV5-1 and TRBJ2-7, with unresolved D. Trimming took off 4 bases at V and 5 bases at J, with 22 bases between the two ends. CDR3 length: 16 amino acids. Germline CDR1 is SGHRS and CDR2 is YFSETQ. CDR3 region: CASSPATGSVWDEQYF. The CDR3 nucleotides are TGCGCCAGCAGCCCAGCAACCGGCTCAGTATGGGACGAGCAGTACTTC. The entire variable domain, with the rest obtained from reference TRBV5-1 and TRBJ2-7, is as follows: KAGVTQTPRYLIKTRGQQVTLSCSPISGHRSVSWYQQTPGQGLQFLFEYFSETQRNKGNFPGRFSGRQFSNSRSEMNVSTLELGDSALYLCASSPATGSVWDEQYFGPGTRLTVT.

The chain links TRBV29-1 to TRBJ2-6, with unresolved D. V was trimmed by 3 bases and J by 4 bases, leaving 13 bases between them. The CDR3 is 15 residues long. Germline values: CDR1 SQVTM, CDR2 ANQGSEA. The CDR3 DNA reads TGCAGCGTTGATACGGATGGAACCGGGGCCAACGTCCTGACTTTC. Translating gives CSVDTDGTGANVLTF.

The rearrangement joins TRBV20-1 to TRBJ1-5; no clear D gene. This CDR3 is built from 13 residues. Germline V gives CDR1 DFQATT, CDR2 SNEGSKA (reference sequence). Trimming shortened V by 8 bases and J by 10 bases, and 21 bases separated the two germline ends. CDR3 nucleotide sequence: TGCAGTCCCTGCGGCCGGGCCTCTCGCCCCCAGCATTTT. As protein: CSPCGRASRPQHF.